This is a list of T cell receptor beta chains from one sample in a study of Ad26.COV2.S vaccination and SARS-CoV-2 variants. Data came from immunoSEQ multiplex PCR; TCRdb stores just in-frame clones and leaves some out. The sample records over 110,000 clones, 70% to 90% being singletons. The starting material was peripheral blood, obtained after recovery from COVID-19. The receptors derive from a human donor who had recovered from COVID-19. CDR3s include the opening cysteine and the closing phenylalanine or tryptophan. The order of the fields is J gene, V gene, clone size, D gene, CDR3 DNA, CDR3 protein. D genes are given only for firm matches. Expanded clones get a size class; other rows say once, few or many, or leave the size out.

j_call: TRBJ1-2
v_call: TRBV6-1
clone_size: .
d_call: .
cdr3_nt: TGTGCCAGCAGTGAAAGGCGGGCGGAACAGAGCTATGGCTACACCTTC
cdr3_aa: CASSERRAEQSYGYTF

j_call: TRBJ1-1
v_call: TRBV19
clone_size: .
d_call: TRBD1
cdr3_nt: TGTGCCAGTCTGAGCAGGGGGCGAAACACTGAAGCTTTCTTT
cdr3_aa: CASLSRGRNTEAFF

j_call: TRBJ2-7
v_call: TRBV5-5
clone_size: .
d_call: .
cdr3_nt: TGTGCCAGCAGGGGGGACTTCTACGAGCAGTACTTC
cdr3_aa: CASRGDFYEQYF

j_call: TRBJ2-1
v_call: TRBV28
clone_size: once
d_call: TRBD1
cdr3_nt: TGTGCCAGCAAGTTACCTCCGGGACAGGGGCCCGATGAGCAGTTCTTC
cdr3_aa: CASKLPPGQGPDEQFF

j_call: TRBJ1-6
v_call: TRBV4-3
clone_size: .
d_call: .
cdr3_nt: TGCGCCAGCAGCTACAAGAATCTTCAGGCAACAAATTCACCCCTCCACTTT
cdr3_aa: CASSYKNLQATNSPLHF

j_call: TRBJ2-3
v_call: TRBV28
clone_size: .
d_call: .
cdr3_nt: TGTGCCAGCAGTGGGCTCACAGATACGCAGTATTTT
cdr3_aa: CASSGLTDTQYF

j_call: TRBJ2-3
v_call: TRBV4-3
clone_size: .
d_call: TRBD1
cdr3_nt: TGCGCCAGCAGCCAAGGTACAGGGGAAGTTGATACGCAGTATTTT
cdr3_aa: CASSQGTGEVDTQYF

j_call: TRBJ1-6
v_call: TRBV6-5
clone_size: .
d_call: TRBD1
cdr3_nt: TGTGCCAGCACTGGAGACGACAGGGGCAATTCACCCCTCCACTTT
cdr3_aa: CASTGDDRGNSPLHF

j_call: TRBJ1-1
v_call: TRBV5-6
clone_size: .
d_call: TRBD1
cdr3_nt: TGTGCCAGCAGCTTGGCACCCACGACAGGGGGCAGGGAAGCTTTCTTT
cdr3_aa: CASSLAPTTGGREAFF

j_call: TRBJ2-2
v_call: TRBV9
clone_size: .
d_call: TRBD2
cdr3_nt: TGTGCCAGCAGCGTAGGACTAGCGGGGGGAGCAGGGCAGAACACCGGGGAGCTGTTTTTT
cdr3_aa: CASSVGLAGGAGQNTGELFF

j_call: TRBJ1-3
v_call: TRBV7-2
clone_size: .
d_call: .
cdr3_nt: TGTGCCAGCAGCTCGCGCAGGGAAAACACCATATATTTT
cdr3_aa: CASSSRRENTIYF

j_call: TRBJ2-3
v_call: TRBV30
clone_size: .
d_call: .
cdr3_nt: TGTGCCTGGGGCCAGCGATACAGTTCCACAGATACGCAGTATTTT
cdr3_aa: CAWGQRYSSTDTQYF

j_call: TRBJ2-5
v_call: TRBV18
clone_size: once
d_call: TRBD1
cdr3_nt: TGTGCCAGCTCACCGCGGGGGACAGGGGCGCAAGAGACCCAGTACTTC
cdr3_aa: CASSPRGTGAQETQYF

j_call: TRBJ1-2
v_call: TRBV24-1
clone_size: .
d_call: .
cdr3_nt: TGTGCCACCAGTGACCGAGGACTTGGCTACACCTTC
cdr3_aa: CATSDRGLGYTF

j_call: TRBJ1-1
v_call: TRBV18
clone_size: few
d_call: .
cdr3_nt: TGTGCCAGCTCACCACCAGAACAGTTTGAAGCTTTCTTT
cdr3_aa: CASSPPEQFEAFF

j_call: TRBJ2-2
v_call: TRBV3-1/TRBV3-2
clone_size: .
d_call: .
cdr3_nt: TGTGCCAGCAGCCCCTACGAGACAGGCACGAACACCGGGGAGCTGTTTTTT
cdr3_aa: CASSPYETGTNTGELFF

j_call: TRBJ1-3
v_call: TRBV2
clone_size: .
d_call: .
cdr3_nt: TGTGCCAGCACCGGCTCTGGAAACACCATATATTTT
cdr3_aa: CASTGSGNTIYF

j_call: TRBJ2-1
v_call: TRBV7-6
clone_size: .
d_call: TRBD1
cdr3_nt: TGTGCCAGCAGCCGGGGGACAGGGTATCCCTACAATGAGCAGTTCTTC
cdr3_aa: CASSRGTGYPYNEQFF

j_call: TRBJ1-6
v_call: TRBV5-1
clone_size: .
d_call: .
cdr3_nt: TGCGCCAGCAGCTTGTTCTCGCCCGACAGAAATTCACCCCTCCACTTT
cdr3_aa: CASSLFSPDRNSPLHF

j_call: TRBJ2-7
v_call: TRBV6-2/TRBV6-3
clone_size: .
d_call: TRBD1
cdr3_nt: TGTGCCAGCAGTTACTCGATTGGCGCAGGGGGCGCCGAGCAGTACTTC
cdr3_aa: CASSYSIGAGGAEQYF

j_call: TRBJ2-1
v_call: TRBV15
clone_size: .
d_call: .
cdr3_nt: TGTGCCACCAACCGAGAAGAGGCAGGGCTGAATGAGCAGTTCTTC
cdr3_aa: CATNREEAGLNEQFF

j_call: TRBJ1-1
v_call: TRBV6-6
clone_size: few
d_call: .
cdr3_nt: TGTGCCAGCAGCCAAGTGGAGAACACTGAAGCTTTCTTT
cdr3_aa: CASSQVENTEAFF

j_call: TRBJ2-1
v_call: TRBV10-1
clone_size: .
d_call: TRBD2
cdr3_nt: TGCGCCAGCAGCGCCGGGGGGGCCTTCAATGAGCAGTTCTTC
cdr3_aa: CASSAGGAFNEQFF

j_call: TRBJ2-3
v_call: TRBV7-8
clone_size: .
d_call: .
cdr3_nt: TGTGCCAGCAGCTTAGCGTCGGGAGTCACAGATACGCAGTATTTT
cdr3_aa: CASSLASGVTDTQYF

j_call: TRBJ2-7
v_call: TRBV25-1
clone_size: .
d_call: .
cdr3_nt: TGTGCCAGCAGTGAAAGCTTCGGCTCCTACGAGCAGTACTTC
cdr3_aa: CASSESFGSYEQYF

j_call: TRBJ2-1
v_call: TRBV6-6
clone_size: .
d_call: TRBD2
cdr3_nt: TGTGCCAGCAGTTACTCCGGGGGGGCGAATGAGCAGTTCTTC
cdr3_aa: CASSYSGGANEQFF

j_call: TRBJ2-5
v_call: TRBV6-5
clone_size: .
d_call: .
cdr3_nt: TGTGCCGTCACCCCCCAGGACAGAGAAGAGACCCAGTACTTC
cdr3_aa: CAVTPQDREETQYF

j_call: TRBJ1-2
v_call: TRBV7-2
clone_size: .
d_call: .
cdr3_nt: TGTGCCAGCAGCCCAGACCAAAACTATGGCTACACCTTC
cdr3_aa: CASSPDQNYGYTF

j_call: TRBJ2-7
v_call: TRBV7-2
clone_size: few
d_call: .
cdr3_nt: TGTGCCAGCAGCTTAGTACCGGGCGCCTACGAGCAGTACTTC
cdr3_aa: CASSLVPGAYEQYF

j_call: TRBJ1-4
v_call: TRBV5-1
clone_size: .
d_call: .
cdr3_nt: TGCGCCAGCAGCTCCGACGGGACGGTTAATGAAAAACTGTTTTTT
cdr3_aa: CASSSDGTVNEKLFF

j_call: TRBJ1-5
v_call: TRBV11-2
clone_size: few
d_call: .
cdr3_nt: TGTGCCAGCAGCTTAGCTGGCAGTAGCAATCAGCCCCAGCATTTT
cdr3_aa: CASSLAGSSNQPQHF

j_call: TRBJ2-6
v_call: TRBV18
clone_size: .
d_call: TRBD1
cdr3_nt: TGTGCCAGCTCACCGAGACAGGGTTTAGCGTCTGGGGCCAACGTCCTGACTTTC
cdr3_aa: CASSPRQGLASGANVLTF

j_call: TRBJ2-7
v_call: TRBV5-6
clone_size: .
d_call: TRBD2
cdr3_nt: TGTGCCAGCAAGACAAGTGCCGGGACTAGCAAGGATGAGCAGTACTTC
cdr3_aa: CASKTSAGTSKDEQYF

j_call: TRBJ2-3
v_call: TRBV19
clone_size: once
d_call: TRBD1
cdr3_nt: TGTGCCACCGTCGACAGGGCAGGGGGCACAGATACGCAGTATTTT
cdr3_aa: CATVDRAGGTDTQYF

j_call: TRBJ1-1
v_call: TRBV5-1
clone_size: .
d_call: .
cdr3_nt: TGCGCCAGCAGCTTGGGGGGGAACACTGAAGCTTTCTTT
cdr3_aa: CASSLGGNTEAFF

j_call: TRBJ1-3
v_call: TRBV25-1
clone_size: once
d_call: .
cdr3_nt: TGTGCCAGCAGTGTGGATTCCGTCTCTGGAAACACCATATATTTT
cdr3_aa: CASSVDSVSGNTIYF

j_call: TRBJ2-1
v_call: TRBV6-5
clone_size: .
d_call: .
cdr3_nt: TGTGCCAGCAGTCAAACGGGGGAATACTACAATGAGCAGTTCTTC
cdr3_aa: CASSQTGEYYNEQFF

j_call: TRBJ1-2
v_call: TRBV29-1
clone_size: .
d_call: TRBD1
cdr3_nt: TGCAGCGTTGATACAGGGGGCCCGGGGGGCTACACCTTC
cdr3_aa: CSVDTGGPGGYTF

j_call: TRBJ1-6
v_call: TRBV14
clone_size: .
d_call: .
cdr3_nt: TGTGCCAGCAGCCAAGTAAAGGATTCACCCCTCCACTTT
cdr3_aa: CASSQVKDSPLHF

j_call: TRBJ1-1
v_call: TRBV5-4
clone_size: few
d_call: TRBD1
cdr3_nt: TGTGCCAGCAGCTTCGGGGACAGGGTAGGCACTGAAGCTTTCTTT
cdr3_aa: CASSFGDRVGTEAFF

j_call: TRBJ2-1
v_call: TRBV4-1
clone_size: .
d_call: .
cdr3_nt: TGCGCCAGCAGCCAACCCATGGAGGACGGTGAGCAGTTCTTC
cdr3_aa: CASSQPMEDGEQFF

j_call: TRBJ2-3
v_call: TRBV10-3
clone_size: .
d_call: TRBD2
cdr3_nt: TGTGCCTCGAGGGCTAGCGGGGACACAGATACGCAGTATTTT
cdr3_aa: CASRASGDTDTQYF

j_call: TRBJ2-1
v_call: TRBV13
clone_size: .
d_call: TRBD1
cdr3_nt: TGTGCCAGCAGTCGGTGGGACAGTGGCCCCAATGAGCAGTTCTTC
cdr3_aa: CASSRWDSGPNEQFF

j_call: TRBJ2-7
v_call: TRBV18
clone_size: .
d_call: .
cdr3_nt: TGTGCCAGCGGCAGGGGAGTGGGCTCCTACGAGCAGTACTTC
cdr3_aa: CASGRGVGSYEQYF

j_call: TRBJ1-2
v_call: TRBV10-3
clone_size: once
d_call: .
cdr3_nt: TGTGCCATCAGTGAACCTAGCAGGGGCAGAACCTATGGCTACACCTTC
cdr3_aa: CAISEPSRGRTYGYTF

j_call: TRBJ1-3
v_call: TRBV30
clone_size: .
d_call: .
cdr3_nt: TGTGCCTGGAGTCAGCAGAGTTCCGGAGGAGCCATATATTTT
cdr3_aa: CAWSQQSSGGAIYF

j_call: TRBJ2-7
v_call: TRBV4-3
clone_size: few
d_call: .
cdr3_nt: TGCGCCAGCAGCCGTCCTGCAGGCGGCGAGCAGTACTTC
cdr3_aa: CASSRPAGGEQYF

j_call: TRBJ1-1
v_call: TRBV11-2
clone_size: .
d_call: .
cdr3_nt: TGTGCCAGCAGCTTTCTATCTGGAGCTTTCTTT
cdr3_aa: CASSFLSGAFF

j_call: TRBJ2-3
v_call: TRBV25-1
clone_size: .
d_call: .
cdr3_nt: TGTGCCAGCAGTGACGGTACCACAGATACGCAGTATTTT
cdr3_aa: CASSDGTTDTQYF

j_call: TRBJ1-1
v_call: TRBV6-5
clone_size: few
d_call: .
cdr3_nt: TGTGCCAGCAGTTACTCAACCGGGACGGAAGCTTTCTTT
cdr3_aa: CASSYSTGTEAFF

j_call: TRBJ2-7
v_call: TRBV11-2
clone_size: .
d_call: .
cdr3_nt: TGTGCCAGCACGTCGGGGGGCAACGAGCAGTACTTC
cdr3_aa: CASTSGGNEQYF

j_call: TRBJ1-1
v_call: TRBV25-1
clone_size: .
d_call: .
cdr3_nt: TGTGCCAGCAGGAAGGCCTCCGGGAACACTGAAGCTTTCTTT
cdr3_aa: CASRKASGNTEAFF

j_call: TRBJ2-1
v_call: TRBV6-2/TRBV6-3
clone_size: .
d_call: TRBD2
cdr3_nt: TGTGCCAGCAGTTACCCCCCGGCGGGGGTCCTAATATCCTACAATGAGCAGTTCTTC
cdr3_aa: CASSYPPAGVLISYNEQFF